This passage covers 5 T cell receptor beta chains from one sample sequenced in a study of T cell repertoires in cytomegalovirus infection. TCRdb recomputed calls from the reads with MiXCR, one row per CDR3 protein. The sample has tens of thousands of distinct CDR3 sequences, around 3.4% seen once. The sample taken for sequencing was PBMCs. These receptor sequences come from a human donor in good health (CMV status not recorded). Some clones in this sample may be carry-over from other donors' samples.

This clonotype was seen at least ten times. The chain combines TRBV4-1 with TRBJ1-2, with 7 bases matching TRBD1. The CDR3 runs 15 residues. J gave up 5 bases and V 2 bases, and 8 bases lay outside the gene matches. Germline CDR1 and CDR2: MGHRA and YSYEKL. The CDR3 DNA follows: TGCGCCAGCAGCCAACGGACAGGTGATGGGTATGGCTACACCTTC. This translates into CASSQRTGDGYGYTF.

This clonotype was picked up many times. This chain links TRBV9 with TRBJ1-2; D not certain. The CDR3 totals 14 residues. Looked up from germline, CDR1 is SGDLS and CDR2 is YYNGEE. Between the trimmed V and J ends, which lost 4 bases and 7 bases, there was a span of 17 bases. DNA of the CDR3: TGTGCCAGCAGCCCGCGACCGGCAGGTTTTGGCTACACCTTC. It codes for CASSPRPAGFGYTF.

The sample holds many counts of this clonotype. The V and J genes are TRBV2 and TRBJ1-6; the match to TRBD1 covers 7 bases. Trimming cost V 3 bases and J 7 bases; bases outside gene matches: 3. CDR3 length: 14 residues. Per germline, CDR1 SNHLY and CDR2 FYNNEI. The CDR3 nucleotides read TGTGCCAGCAGTGACTCGGGACAGAATTCACCCCTCCACTTT. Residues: CASSDSGQNSPLHF.

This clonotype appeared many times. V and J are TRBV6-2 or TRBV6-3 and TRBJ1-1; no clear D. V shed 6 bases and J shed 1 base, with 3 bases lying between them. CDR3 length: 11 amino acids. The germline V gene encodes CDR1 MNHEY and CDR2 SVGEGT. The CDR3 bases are TGTGCCAGCAGGCAGAACACTGAAGCTTTCTTT. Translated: CASRQNTEAFF.

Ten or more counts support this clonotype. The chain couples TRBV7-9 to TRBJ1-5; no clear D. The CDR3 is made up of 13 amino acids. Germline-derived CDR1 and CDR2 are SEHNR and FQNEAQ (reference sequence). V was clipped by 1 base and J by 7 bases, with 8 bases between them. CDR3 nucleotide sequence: TGTGCCAGCAGCTTAGAGGGCGGACAGCCCCAGCATTTT. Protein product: CASSLEGGQPQHF.